This entry describes one TCR beta chain. The antigen remains unidentified. The CDR3 is 15 residues long. The germline gives CDR1 MNHNY, CDR2 SVGAGI (reference sequence). V gave up 5 bases and J gave up 4 bases; unmatched junction bases: 7. Method: immunoSEQ multiplex PCR; TCRdb's copy keeps in-frame clones and lacks some. The sample contains about 54,000 clones, roughly 80% of which appear only once. This specimen comes from a study of a mutant IDH1 vaccine in newly diagnosed glioma. Study-wide background: Once 4-6 weeks had passed after radiotherapy alone, vaccination started, or it started with temozolomide cycles. Before enrollment, the patients had been treated with radiotherapy alone, temozolomide alone, or both together. Most of them had received both. Study-wide results and caveats: Of the patients, more than 80% had vaccine-induced immune responses.

Time point: week 23, last vaccination. Doses comprised 300 ug of mutant IDH1 20-mer peptide each, plus topical imiquimod. The V call is TRBV6-6, the J call TRBJ2-7, with 11 bases identical to TRBD1. This material consisted of PBMCs, taken from a glioma patient whose treatment included an IDH1 peptide vaccine. This clonotype originated in a man aged 35 to 55 with glioma. CDR3 region: CASSPIGQGAYEQYF. Here the CDR3 DNA reads TGTGCCAGCAGTCCTATCGGACAGGGGGCGTACGAGCAGTACTTC.